This passage covers 9 T cell receptor beta chains from one sample sequenced in a study of OX40 agonist ivuxolimab in advanced cancers. TCRdb's table, derived via immunoSEQ multiplex PCR, lists solely in-frame clones and lacks some. This table holds tens of thousands of clones, around 87% found once. The material was CD4+ or CD8+ T cells sorted from blood, obtained in a trial of the OX40 agonist ivuxolimab. The source is an adult with an advanced solid tumor such as melanoma, head and neck, liver or kidney cancer.

A word on this clone: A read error may be the cause here, since a much bigger clone is one base away. The V and J genes are TRBV18 and TRBJ1-3; 10 bases agree with TRBD1. Trimming cost V 3 bases and J 0 bases; bases outside gene matches: 2. The length of the CDR3 is 16 residues. Germline CDR1 reads KGHSH; CDR2 reads LQKENI. CDR3 region: CASSPGTGASGNTIYF. CDR3 DNA sequence: TGTGCCAGCTCACCCGGGACAGGGGCCTCTGGAAACACCATATATTTT.

V is TRBV6-5 and J is TRBJ2-1; 10 nucleotides agree with TRBD2. The germline V gene encodes CDR1 MNHEY and CDR2 SVGAGI. The CDR3 has 14 residues. After removal of 10 bases from V and 4 bases from J, the junction contained 7 bases not matched to a gene. This CDR3 is CATGSGGLYNEQFF. For the CDR3, the DNA is TGTGCCACCGGTAGCGGGGGGCTATACAATGAGCAGTTCTTC.

The chain employs TRBV18 and TRBJ2-5, with 9 bases that match TRBD1. Germline V gene sequence: CDR1 KGHSH, CDR2 LQKENI. V shed 1 base and J 7 bases; nucleotides not matched to a gene: 7. CDR3 size: 15 residues. For the CDR3, the DNA is TGTGCCAGCTCACCACGACAGGGGGAGGTTGGGACCCAGTACTTC. This translates into CASSPRQGEVGTQYF.

Only a few counts were recorded for this clone. The genes are TRBV4-1 and TRBJ1-5, with D maybe TRBD1 (6 bases). CDR3 size: 17 residues. The germline V gene encodes CDR1 MGHRA and CDR2 YSYEKL. The germline V and J ends were trimmed by 3 bases and 1 base, with 16 bases remaining between them. The CDR3 spells CASSHIPGDPSNQPQHF. The DNA for the CDR3 is TGCGCCAGCAGCCATATCCCAGGGGACCCAAGCAATCAGCCCCAGCATTTT.

V usage is TRBV5-4 and J usage is TRBJ2-2; TRBD1 matches at 12 bases. The J segment lost 5 bases and the V segment lost 4 bases, leaving 9 bases of the junction unmatched. Germline assignment: CDR1 SGHNT and CDR2 YYREEE (reference sequence). The CDR3 has 17 amino acids. CDR3 sequence reads: CASSPAGQGARTGELFF. The CDR3 region has the DNA TGTGCCAGCAGCCCGGCGGGACAGGGGGCGCGAACCGGGGAGCTGTTTTTT.

This rearrangement joins TRBV16 to TRBJ2-2; possible D gene TRBD2, 6 bases. Germline V gives CDR1 KGHSY, CDR2 FQNENV. The length of the CDR3 is 17 residues. The V and J ends lost 4 bases and 2 bases respectively, with 17 bases between them. Here the CDR3 reads CASSRLGGGPNTGELFF. The DNA of the CDR3 is TGTGCCAGCAGCCGCCTGGGGGGAGGCCCAAACACCGGGGAGCTGTTTTTT.

The genes are TRBV18 and TRBJ2-1; D gene uncertain. This CDR3 contains 13 residues. Trimming pared 8 bases from V and 2 bases from J, leaving 10 bases between. CDR1 KGHSH and CDR2 LQKENI come from the germline V gene. Here the CDR3 reads CASRSIAYNEQFF. CDR3 bases: TGTGCCAGCAGGAGTATAGCCTACAATGAGCAGTTCTTC.

This clone has just a few counts. The gene calls are TRBV4-2 and TRBJ1-6, with 8 bases lining up with TRBD1. V gave up 3 bases and J gave up 7 bases; unmatched junction bases: 2. This CDR3 region has 14 residues. Germline V gene lookup returns CDR1 LGHNA and CDR2 YNFKEQ. The CDR3 bases are TGTGCCAGCAGCCACAGGGACAGGAATTCACCCCTCCACTTT. This sequence encodes CASSHRDRNSPLHF.

This clone was seen once. V is TRBV18 and J is TRBJ2-2, with D possibly being TRBD2 (5 bases). V dropped 1 base and J dropped 0 bases, with 9 bases sitting between them. This CDR3 has 16 residues. Germline CDR1 and CDR2: KGHSH and LQKENI. The CDR3 sequence is CASSPLGNSNTGELFF. As DNA, the CDR3 is TGTGCCAGCTCACCACTCGGGAACTCGAACACCGGGGAGCTGTTTTTT.